This T cell receptor beta chain was sequenced for a study of cytomegalovirus exposure and HLA in healthy donors. Study overall: The 120 or so validation repertoires used a platform that matched the one used for the approximately 670 first-cohort repertoires, as a later analysis reported. Broader study findings: Most TCRs appeared rarely, but some public TCRs recurred in many donors. Cytomegalovirus association was listed for roughly 160 TCR beta chains.

Profiling relied on immunoSEQ multiplex PCR, and the TCRdb table lists in-frame clones only, not all of them. The data hold roughly 90,000 clones, with roughly 92% observed a single time. Separate from the roughly 710-subject first cohort, the roughly 120-subject validation cohort was the one that the donors belonged to. Germline V gene sequence: CDR1 SGHRS, CDR2 YFSETQ. This CDR3 spans 15 amino acids. J gave up 2 bases and V 3 bases, and 8 bases lay outside the gene matches. Turning to this clone: What it binds is unknown.

This receptor was identified in a woman between 25 and 40 years old in good health and CMV-seropositive. The source material was PBMCs. The chain employs TRBV5-1 and TRBJ2-7; 7 positions agree with TRBD1. The CDR3 is CASSSLTGSAYEQYF. The CDR3 nucleotides read TGCGCCAGCAGCTCGTTGACAGGGTCTGCCTACGAGCAGTACTTC.